Below are 19 T cell receptor beta chains sequenced from a single sample in a study of T-cell reconstitution after alpha-beta-depleted transplantation in children. Unique molecular identifiers featured in how the TCRbeta library was prepared. MiXCR was run by TCRdb on the PCR reads, yielding one entry per CDR3 protein. The data hold approximately 4,000 distinct CDR3 sequences, with approximately 8.2% observed a single time. The sample was PBMCs, mostly from graft donor cells, taken 180 days after TCRalphabeta/CD19-depleted stem cell transplant. The receptors originated from a male patient aged 2-9 years who had a stem cell transplant for acute lymphoblastic leukemia, so the T cells may come from the graft donor.

This clonotype was detected many times. J is TRBJ2-7 and V is TRBV10-3, with D maybe TRBD2 (6 bases). The length of the CDR3 is 14 residues. The germline CDR1 and CDR2 sequences are ENHRY and SYGVKD. V gave up 11 bases and J gave up 2 bases, with 19 bases separating them. This chain's CDR3 is CAAKPRGGAYEQYF. CDR3 nucleotide sequence: TGTGCCGCCAAACCTAGGGGCGGGGCCTACGAGCAGTACTTC.

There are many counts of this clonotype. This chain joins TRBV29-1 and TRBJ2-7; D is unclear. V was pared by 4 bases and J by 0 bases, with 10 bases between. Germline CDR1 and CDR2: SQVTM and ANQGSEA. This CDR3 has 13 amino acids. The DNA of the CDR3 is TGCAGCGTTGGGGGATGGAACTCCTACGAGCAGTACTTC. This codes for CSVGGWNSYEQYF.

This clonotype is labeled medium-sized (0.01 to 0.1%). The chain uses TRBV7-9 and TRBJ2-1; D not resolved. This CDR3 has 16 residues. The germline V gene has CDR1 SEHNR and CDR2 FQNEAQ (reference sequence). V was cut by 2 bases and J by 3 bases, with 14 bases left in between. The CDR3 DNA is TGTGCCAGCAGCTTATGGCGGCAACTCTTCTACAATGAGCAGTTCTTC. This codes for CASSLWRQLFYNEQFF.

The table lists this clonotype with a count of one. The gene calls are TRBV15 and TRBJ2-7, with 7 bases identical to TRBD2. The germline gives CDR1 LNHNV, CDR2 YYDKDF (reference sequence). The CDR3 totals 13 residues. The V and J ends lost 0 bases and 10 bases, in that order; junction bases with no gene match: 6. The DNA of the CDR3 is TGTGCCACCAGCAGAGAGTTGGGAGGGCACCAGTACTTC. The encoded protein is CATSRELGGHQYF.

This clonotype has at least ten counts. The gene calls are TRBV5-6 and TRBJ2-7; D is possibly TRBD2 (5 bases). CDR3 size: 16 residues. Germline V gives CDR1 SGHDT, CDR2 YYEEEE. V gave up 5 bases and J gave up 3 bases, with 21 bases separating them. The CDR3 DNA follows: TGTGCCAGCAGAGATTGGGCGGGCACCACGATCTACGAGCAGTACTTC. Translation gives CASRDWAGTTIYEQYF.

The table lists this clonotype with many counts. The V call is TRBV3-1, the J call TRBJ1-4; D is possibly TRBD1 (6 bases). Looked up from germline, CDR1 is LGHDT and CDR2 is YNNKEL (reference sequence). The CDR3 is 14 residues long. With 1 base removed from V and 7 bases from J, the gap between germline ends came to 10 bases. For the CDR3, the DNA is TGTGCCAGCAGCCAAGCTACAGGGCCTGAAAAACTGTTTTTT. This gives the protein CASSQATGPEKLFF.

In this sample, this clonotype turned up many times. This chain links TRBV19 with TRBJ2-2; TRBD1 might be the D (5 bases). CDR1 LNHDA and CDR2 SQIVND come from the germline V gene (reference sequence). CDR3 length: 15 amino acids. Trimming left V 9 bases short and J 7 bases short, with 21 bases between. This chain's CDR3 is CASLTQGFQNGELFF. The DNA for the CDR3 is TGTGCCAGCCTTACGCAGGGATTTCAAAACGGGGAGCTGTTTTTT.

This clonotype occurred many times. The rearrangement uses TRBV30 and TRBJ2-5; D gene uncertain. The V end lost 3 bases, the J end lost 5 bases, and 10 bases lay between the germline ends. This CDR3 has 12 amino acids. Germline V gene sequence: CDR1 GTSNPN, CDR2 SVGIG (reference sequence). The CDR3 DNA reads as TGTGCCTGGAGCGAGATGGTTGAGACCCAGTACTTC. Translated, it gives CAWSEMVETQYF.

This clonotype is medium-sized. The V call is TRBV11-2, the J call TRBJ2-1; D remains ambiguous. The CDR3 has 15 amino acids. CDR1 is SGHAT and CDR2 is FQNNGV in the germline V gene. The V gene lost 1 base and the J gene lost 5 bases, with 12 bases spanning the gap. In DNA, the CDR3 is TGTGCCAGCAGCTTAGCTAGTTTAGGGAACAATGAGCAGTTCTTC. Its translation is CASSLASLGNNEQFF.

The table lists this clonotype with many counts. The CDR3 here is CASSSPSVDEQYF. In DNA, the CDR3 is TGTGCCAGCAGTTCGCCTAGCGTCGACGAGCAGTACTTC. The chain carries TRBV28 and TRBJ2-7, with D maybe TRBD2 (6 bases). V lost 4 bases and J lost 5, with 12 bases in between. This CDR3 spans 13 amino acids. Germline assignment: CDR1 MDHEN and CDR2 SYDVKM.

In this sample, this clonotype turned up many times. The chain combines TRBV5-1 with TRBJ2-7; D is possibly TRBD2 (6 bases). The ends were cut back, 3 bases at V and 3 bases at J, with 10 bases in the middle. In germline, CDR1 is SGHRS, CDR2 YFSETQ. The CDR3 is 13 amino acids. The CDR3 DNA reads TGCGCCAGCAGCTCCGTAGCGGACTACGAGCAGTACTTC. It encodes CASSSVADYEQYF.

This clonotype was observed many times. The chain employs TRBV7-2 and TRBJ2-3, with a possible D match to TRBD2 (5 bases). The V end was cut by 1 base, the J end by 3 bases, with 11 bases between. The CDR3 length is 15 residues. Per the germline V gene, CDR1 is SGHTA and CDR2 is FQGNSA. The CDR3 here is CASSLGWGVTDTQYF. The CDR3 DNA is TGTGCCAGCAGCTTAGGGTGGGGAGTAACAGATACGCAGTATTTT.

By share, this clonotype counts as medium-sized (0.01 to 0.1%). The chain links TRBV7-9 to TRBJ2-7; TRBD2 is a possible D gene (6 bases). The CDR3 contains 14 residues. Germline V lookup: CDR1 SEHNR, CDR2 FQNEAQ (reference sequence). V gave up 5 bases and J gave up 0 bases, with 11 bases separating them. CDR3 sequence (DNA): TGTGCCAGCAGCCCTGACGGGAGCTCCTACGAGCAGTACTTC. This gives the protein CASSPDGSSYEQYF.

In its sample, this clonotype is medium-sized. V gene TRBV24-1 combines with J gene TRBJ2-1; D tentatively reads TRBD1 or TRBD2 (5 bases each). The V and J ends lost 4 bases and 10 bases respectively, with 19 bases between them. The CDR3 loop spans 15 amino acids. The germline CDR1 and CDR2 sequences are KGHDR and SFDVKD. The CDR3 reads CATSDLDSLHREQFF. CDR3 DNA sequence: TGTGCCACCAGTGACCTGGACTCTCTCCACAGGGAGCAGTTCTTC.

This clonotype was observed at least ten times. This chain joins TRBV29-1 and TRBJ2-1; 11 nucleotides match TRBD2. V dropped 7 bases and J dropped 3; count of bases not matched to a gene: 8. The CDR3 has 15 residues. The germline V gene encodes CDR1 SQVTM and CDR2 ANQGSEA. As DNA, the CDR3 is TGCAGCGCCCGGCCGGGACTAGCGGTCTACAATGAGCAGTTCTTC. Translating gives CSARPGLAVYNEQFF.

This clonotype is classed as medium-sized. V gene TRBV10-3 combines with J gene TRBJ2-3, with D tentatively TRBD1 (5 bases). V was cut by 8 bases and J by 2 bases, with 14 bases left in between. The V gene's germline CDR1 is ENHRY and CDR2 SYGVKD. This CDR3 comprises 14 residues. The CDR3 DNA reads as TGTGCCATCGGTCAAGACAGAGTCACAGATACGCAGTATTTT. This codes for CAIGQDRVTDTQYF.

This clonotype was detected ten times or more. This chain links TRBV7-9 with TRBJ1-2; no firm D call. The V gene's germline CDR1 is SEHNR and CDR2 FQNEAQ (reference sequence). The germline V and J ends were trimmed by 3 bases and 6 bases, with 8 bases remaining between them. The CDR3 is 12 residues long. CDR3 sequence (DNA): TGTGCCAGCAGCTTTAAGATTGATGGCTACACCTTC. Amino acids: CASSFKIDGYTF.

In its sample, this clonotype was seen many times. The V and J genes are TRBV10-3 and TRBJ2-1; D gene ambiguous. Trimming stripped 8 bases from V and 6 bases from J, with 14 bases between. This CDR3 has 13 amino acids. Germline CDR1 is ENHRY and CDR2 is SYGVKD. The CDR3, as DNA: TGTGCCATCGCGGCCATTTCTGGCAATGAGCAGTTCTTC. As protein: CAIAAISGNEQFF.

In its sample, this clonotype ranks as medium-sized. V and J are TRBV6-5 and TRBJ2-1; 7 positions match TRBD2. From germline, CDR1 is MNHEY and CDR2 SVGAGI. Unmatched junction bases numbered 11, after V lost 2 bases and J lost 7 bases. The CDR3 totals 16 residues. DNA of the CDR3: TGTGCCAGCAGTTACGCGGCGGGAGATTTTAATAATGAGCAGTTCTTC. Translated, it gives CASSYAAGDFNNEQFF.